In its sample, the clone carrying this T cell receptor beta chain was seen a few times. Its antigen is unidentified. The sample originates from a study of type 1 regulatory T cells. The CDR3 covers 15 residues. V lost 8 bases and J lost 0, with 14 bases in between. Germline V gives CDR1 MNHEY, CDR2 SMNVEV (reference sequence). A single record per CDR3 protein comes from TCRdb applying MiXCR to the reads. Of about 60,000 distinct CDR3 sequences listed, just under 50% were seen once; the top ten hold roughly 2.2%. This TCR derives from a human donor in good health. The sequencing sample was made of cultured non-Tr1 T cells, either the whole culture or a sorted T cell fraction (not recorded which). The rearrangement uses TRBV27 and TRBJ2-4; no reliable D call. For the CDR3, the DNA is TGTGCCAGCTGGGCCTCTGGTCTAGCCAAAAACATTCAGTACTTC. It is translated as CASWASGLAKNIQYF.